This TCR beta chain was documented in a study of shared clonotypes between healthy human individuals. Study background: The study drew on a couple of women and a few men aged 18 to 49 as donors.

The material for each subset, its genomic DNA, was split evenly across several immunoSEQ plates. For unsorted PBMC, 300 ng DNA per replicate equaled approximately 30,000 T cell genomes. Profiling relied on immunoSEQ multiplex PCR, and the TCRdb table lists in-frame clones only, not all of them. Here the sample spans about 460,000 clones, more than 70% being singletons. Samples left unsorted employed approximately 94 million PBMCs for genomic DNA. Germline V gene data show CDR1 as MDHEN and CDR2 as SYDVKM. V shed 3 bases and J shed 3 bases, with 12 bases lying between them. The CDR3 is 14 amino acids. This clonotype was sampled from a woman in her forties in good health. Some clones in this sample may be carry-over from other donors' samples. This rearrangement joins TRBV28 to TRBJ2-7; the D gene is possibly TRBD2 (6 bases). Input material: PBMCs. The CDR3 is CASSFGSGSYEQYF. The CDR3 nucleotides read TGTGCCAGCAGTTTTGGTAGCGGAAGCTACGAGCAGTACTTC. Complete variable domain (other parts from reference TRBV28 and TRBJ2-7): DVKVTQSSRYLVKRTGEKVFLECVQDMDHENMFWYRQDPGLGLRLIYFSYDVKMKEKGDIPEGYSVSREKKERFSLILESASTNQTSMYLCASSFGSGSYEQYFGPGTRLTVT.